This T cell receptor beta chain is from a study of CD8 T cells in Susac syndrome. Random hexamers primed reverse transcription of roughly 0.5 to 1 ug RNA. Via MiXCR, TCRdb re-called the immunoSEQ multiplex PCR reads, giving one row per CDR3 protein. The repertoire consists of tens of thousands of distinct CDR3 sequences, with roughly 95% occurring once and the leading ten covering 0.09% to 0.13%. Germline V CDR1 and CDR2: MNHNS, SASEGT. The CDR3 length is 15 residues. Germline trimming cut 4 bases from V and 7 bases from J; bases unmatched to any gene: 10. Source material: CD4+ T cells from PBMCs. This sequence originates from a human donor with multiple sclerosis. The chain links TRBV6-1 to TRBJ1-5; 7 bases match TRBD1. The CDR3 region is CASSAGQGGWQPQHF. In DNA, the CDR3 is TGTGCCAGCAGTGCTGGGCAGGGGGGATGGCAGCCCCAGCATTTT.